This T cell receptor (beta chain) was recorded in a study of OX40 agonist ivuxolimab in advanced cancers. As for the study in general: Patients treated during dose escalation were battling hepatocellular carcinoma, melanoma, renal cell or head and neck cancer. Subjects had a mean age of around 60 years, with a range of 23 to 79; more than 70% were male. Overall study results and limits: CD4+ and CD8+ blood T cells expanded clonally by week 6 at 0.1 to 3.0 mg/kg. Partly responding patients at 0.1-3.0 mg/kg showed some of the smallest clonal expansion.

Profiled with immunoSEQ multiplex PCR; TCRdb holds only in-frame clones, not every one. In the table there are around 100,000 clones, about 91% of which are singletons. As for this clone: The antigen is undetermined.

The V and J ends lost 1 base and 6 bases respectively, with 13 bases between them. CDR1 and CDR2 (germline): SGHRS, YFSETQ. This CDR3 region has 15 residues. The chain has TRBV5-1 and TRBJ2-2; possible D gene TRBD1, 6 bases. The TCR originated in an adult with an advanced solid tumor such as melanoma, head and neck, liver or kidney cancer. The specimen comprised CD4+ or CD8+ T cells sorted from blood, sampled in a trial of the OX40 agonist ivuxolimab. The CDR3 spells CASSLRQVDAGELFF. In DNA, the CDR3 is TGCGCCAGCAGCTTGAGACAGGTGGATGCCGGGGAGCTGTTTTTT.